This T cell receptor (beta chain) originates from a study of blood T cell repertoires in COVID-19. Study details: COVID-19 samples, acute and convalescent, were from the United States, Italy and Spain. From T cells, B-cell-depleted T cells, or PBMCs came the material, which was cDNA or gDNA.

The CDR3 has 16 amino acids. Germline values: CDR1 SQVTM, CDR2 ANQGSEA. V was clipped by 3 bases and J by 4 bases; unmatched bases: 7. Under the authors' procedure: Estimation of nucleated cell counts relied on the amplification of reference gene primers. Produced via immunoSEQ multiplex PCR; TCRdb's table is partial and in-frame only. The D gene and trimming were derived from the DNA, and the V and J assignments and clone size from that table. The sample lists 150,000 to 160,000 clones, around 82% occurring once. The sample taken for sequencing was peripheral blood. This TCR was recovered from a man in his fifties or sixties with COVID-19, enrolled during active disease. This chain connects TRBV29-1 to TRBJ2-3; 13 bases fit TRBD2. The CDR3 region is CSVDRTSGSKADTQYF. The CDR3 bases are TGCAGCGTTGATCGGACTAGCGGGAGTAAGGCAGATACGCAGTATTTT.